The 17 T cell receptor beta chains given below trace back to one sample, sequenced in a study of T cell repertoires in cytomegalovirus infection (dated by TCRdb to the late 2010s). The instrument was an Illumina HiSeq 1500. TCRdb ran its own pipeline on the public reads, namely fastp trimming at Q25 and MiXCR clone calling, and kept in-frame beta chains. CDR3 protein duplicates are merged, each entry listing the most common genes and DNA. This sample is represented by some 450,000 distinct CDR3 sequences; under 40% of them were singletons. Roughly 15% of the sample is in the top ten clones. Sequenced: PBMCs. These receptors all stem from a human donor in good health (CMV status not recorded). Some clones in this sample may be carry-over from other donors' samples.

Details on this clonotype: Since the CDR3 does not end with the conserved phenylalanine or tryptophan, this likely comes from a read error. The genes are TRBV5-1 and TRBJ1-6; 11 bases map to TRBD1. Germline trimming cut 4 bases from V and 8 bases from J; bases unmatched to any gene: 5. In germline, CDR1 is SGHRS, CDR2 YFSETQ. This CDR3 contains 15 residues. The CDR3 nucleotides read TGCGCCAGCAGCCCGGACAGGGGGCGGGATTCACCCCTCCACTGT. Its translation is CASSPDRGRDSPLHC.

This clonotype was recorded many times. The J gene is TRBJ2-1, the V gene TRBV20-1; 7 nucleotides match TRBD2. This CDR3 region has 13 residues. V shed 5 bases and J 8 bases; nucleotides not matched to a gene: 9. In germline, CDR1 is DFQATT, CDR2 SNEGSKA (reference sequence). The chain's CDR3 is CSAGRGSSYEQFF. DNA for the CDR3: TGCAGTGCTGGGAGGGGTTCTAGTTATGAGCAGTTCTTC.

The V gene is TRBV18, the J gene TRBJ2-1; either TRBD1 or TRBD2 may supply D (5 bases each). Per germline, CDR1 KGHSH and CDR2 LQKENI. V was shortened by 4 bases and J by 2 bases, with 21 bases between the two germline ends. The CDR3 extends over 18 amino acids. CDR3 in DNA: TGTGCCAGCTCACGAGGGATTGAGGGGCAGGGTACCTACAATGAGCAGTTCTTC. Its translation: CASSRGIEGQGTYNEQFF.

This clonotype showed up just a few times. CDR3 nucleotide sequence: TGTGCCAGCAGCCAAGGACCCATTGAGCAGTACTTC. Its protein product is CASSQGPIEQYF. This chain connects TRBV14 to TRBJ2-7; D remains ambiguous. This CDR3 has 12 residues. The V end was cut by 1 base, the J end by 7 bases, with 8 bases between. The germline V gene encodes CDR1 SGHDN and CDR2 FVKESK.

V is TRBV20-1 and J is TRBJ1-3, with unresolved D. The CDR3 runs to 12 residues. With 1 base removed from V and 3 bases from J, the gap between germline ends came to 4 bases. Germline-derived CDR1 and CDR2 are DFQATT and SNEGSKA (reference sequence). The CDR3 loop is CSARGGGNTIYF. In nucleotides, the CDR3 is TGCAGTGCTAGAGGGGGTGGAAACACCATATATTTT.

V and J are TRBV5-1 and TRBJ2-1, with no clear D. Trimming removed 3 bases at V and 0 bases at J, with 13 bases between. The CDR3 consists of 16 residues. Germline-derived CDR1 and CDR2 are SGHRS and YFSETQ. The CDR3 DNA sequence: TGCGCCAGCAGCTCGTGGGGATCAGGCTCCTACAATGAGCAGTTCTTC. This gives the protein CASSSWGSGSYNEQFF.

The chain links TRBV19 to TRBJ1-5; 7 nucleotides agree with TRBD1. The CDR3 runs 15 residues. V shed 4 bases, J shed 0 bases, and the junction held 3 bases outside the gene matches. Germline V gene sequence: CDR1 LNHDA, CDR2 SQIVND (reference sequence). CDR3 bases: TGTGCCAGTAGTACGCAGGGGGTTAGCAATCAGCCCCAGCATTTT. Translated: CASSTQGVSNQPQHF. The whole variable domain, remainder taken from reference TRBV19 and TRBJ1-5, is DGGITQSPKYLFRKEGQNVTLSCEQNLNHDAMYWYRQDPGQGLRLIYYSQIVNDFQKGDIAEGYSVSREKKESFPLTVTSAQKNPTAFYLCASSTQGVSNQPQHFGDGTRLSIL.

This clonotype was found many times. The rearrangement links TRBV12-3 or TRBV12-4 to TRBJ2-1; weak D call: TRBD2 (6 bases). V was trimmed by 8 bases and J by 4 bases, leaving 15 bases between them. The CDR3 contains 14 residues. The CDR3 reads CASLTGEQYNEQFF. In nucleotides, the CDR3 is TGTGCCAGCCTTACGGGGGAACAATACAATGAGCAGTTCTTC.

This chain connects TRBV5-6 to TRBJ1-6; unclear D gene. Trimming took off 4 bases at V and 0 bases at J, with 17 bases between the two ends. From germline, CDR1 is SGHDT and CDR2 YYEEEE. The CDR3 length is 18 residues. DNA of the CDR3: TGTGCCAGCAGCCGATATCCTACAACGAGCTCCTATAATTCACCCCTCCACTTT. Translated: CASSRYPTTSSYNSPLHF.

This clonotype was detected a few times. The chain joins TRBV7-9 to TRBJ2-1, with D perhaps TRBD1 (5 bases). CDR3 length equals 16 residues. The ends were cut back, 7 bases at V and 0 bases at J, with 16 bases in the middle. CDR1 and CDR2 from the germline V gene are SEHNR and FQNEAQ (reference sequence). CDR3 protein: CASTHTRAVSYNEQFF. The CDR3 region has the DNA TGTGCCAGCACCCACACCAGGGCTGTCTCCTACAATGAGCAGTTCTTC. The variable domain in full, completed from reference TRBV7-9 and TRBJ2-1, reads DTGVSQNPRHKITKRGQNVTFRCDPISEHNRLYWYRQTLGQGPEFLTYFQNEAQLEKSRLLSDRFSAERPKGSFSTLEIQRTEQGDSAMYLCASTHTRAVSYNEQFFGPGTRLTVL.

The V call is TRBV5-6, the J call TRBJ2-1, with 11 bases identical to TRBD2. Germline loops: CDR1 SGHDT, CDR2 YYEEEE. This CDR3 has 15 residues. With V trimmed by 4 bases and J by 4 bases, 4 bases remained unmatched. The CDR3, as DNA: TGTGCCAGCAGCGGGGGGACTAGCGGTTACAATGAGCAGTTCTTC. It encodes CASSGGTSGYNEQFF.

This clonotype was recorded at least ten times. This CDR3 reads CASSHGNTDTQYF. The CDR3 DNA follows: TGTGCCAGCAGCCACGGAAACACAGATACGCAGTATTTT. This sequence joins TRBV7-9 and TRBJ2-3; D uncertain. V dropped 5 bases and J dropped 2 bases, with 8 bases sitting between them. This CDR3 comprises 13 residues. CDR1 is SEHNR and CDR2 is FQNEAQ in the germline V gene (reference sequence).

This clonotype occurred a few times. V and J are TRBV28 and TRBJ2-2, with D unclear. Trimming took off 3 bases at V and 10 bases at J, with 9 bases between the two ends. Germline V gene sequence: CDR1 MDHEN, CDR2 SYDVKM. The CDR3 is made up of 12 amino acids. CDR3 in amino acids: CASSFVQQELFF. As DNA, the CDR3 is TGTGCCAGCAGTTTTGTACAGCAGGAGCTGTTTTTT.

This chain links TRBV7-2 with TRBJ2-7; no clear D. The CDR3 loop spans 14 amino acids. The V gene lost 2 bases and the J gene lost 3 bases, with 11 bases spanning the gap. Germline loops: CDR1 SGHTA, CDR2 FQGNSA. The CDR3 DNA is TGTGCCAGCAGCTTACCTGGGCAGGACTACGAGCAGTACTTC. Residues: CASSLPGQDYEQYF.

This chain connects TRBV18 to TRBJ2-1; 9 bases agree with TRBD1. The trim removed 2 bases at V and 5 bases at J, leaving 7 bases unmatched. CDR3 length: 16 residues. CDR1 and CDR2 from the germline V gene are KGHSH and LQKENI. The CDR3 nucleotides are TGTGCCAGCTCACCAGAGACAGGGGGTACCAACAATGAGCAGTTCTTC. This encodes CASSPETGGTNNEQFF. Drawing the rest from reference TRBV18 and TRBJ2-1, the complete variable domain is NAGVMQNPRHLVRRRGQEARLRCSPMKGHSHVYWYRQLPEEGLKFMVYLQKENIIDESGMPKERFSAEFPKEGPSILRIQQVVRGDSAAYFCASSPETGGTNNEQFFGPGTRLTVL.

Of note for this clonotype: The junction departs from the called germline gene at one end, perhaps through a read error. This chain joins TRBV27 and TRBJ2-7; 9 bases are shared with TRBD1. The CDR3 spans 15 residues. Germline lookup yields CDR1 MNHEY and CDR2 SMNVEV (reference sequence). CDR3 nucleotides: TGTGCCAGCAGTCTATCGACAGGGGGCTCCTACGAGCAGTACTTC. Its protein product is CASSLSTGGSYEQYF.

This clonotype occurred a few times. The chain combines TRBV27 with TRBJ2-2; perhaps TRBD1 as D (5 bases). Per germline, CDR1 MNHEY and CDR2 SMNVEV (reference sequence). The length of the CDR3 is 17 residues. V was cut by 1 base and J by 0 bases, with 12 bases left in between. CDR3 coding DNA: TGTGCCAGCAGTTTATGGCAGGGCCAGCCGAACACCGGGGAGCTGTTTTTT. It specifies CASSLWQGQPNTGELFF.